The clone carrying this TCR beta chain was found a few times. Its antigen is unknown. The second PCR ran roughly 7 to 11 cycles with a sample-barcoded 5' primer and J-beta primers. TCRdb reprocessed the 5' RACE reads via MiXCR and lists one record per CDR3 protein. The sample shows fewer than 600,000 distinct CDR3 sequences, about 27% of them seen only once. This CDR3 comprises 11 residues. Trimming pared 2 bases from V and 11 bases from J, leaving 12 bases between. In germline, CDR1 is GTSNPN, CDR2 SVGIG (reference sequence). The source of the sample is a study of blood T cells in healthy people across ages. Study at large: About one barcoded beta molecule was captured per two T cells (by template switching). Study-level points and caveats: Naive and antigen-experienced cells could not be conclusively compared, given unsorted PBMCs.

Each donor was a healthy Caucasian individual from Russia, aged roughly 6 to 90. This sample also appeared in a second study, on T cells of mothers and their children. From that second work: A slight, non-significant increase in overlap was found for related mother-child pairs relative to unrelated pairs.

The sequence came from a boy aged 2 to 10 in good health. This chain connects TRBV30 to TRBJ2-5; unclear D gene. The source material was blood. This chain's CDR3 is CAWSSPSEQYF. CDR3 nucleotides: TGTGCCTGGAGTTCCCCGTCGGAGCAGTACTTC.